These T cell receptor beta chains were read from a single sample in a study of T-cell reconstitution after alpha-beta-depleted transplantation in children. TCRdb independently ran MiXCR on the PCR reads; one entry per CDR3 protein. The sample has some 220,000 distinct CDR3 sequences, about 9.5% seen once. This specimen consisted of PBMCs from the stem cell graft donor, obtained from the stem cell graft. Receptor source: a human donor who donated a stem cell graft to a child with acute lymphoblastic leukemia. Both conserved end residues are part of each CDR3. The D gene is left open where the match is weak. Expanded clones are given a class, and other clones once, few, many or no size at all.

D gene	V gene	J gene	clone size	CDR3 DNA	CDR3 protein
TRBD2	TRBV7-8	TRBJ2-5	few	TGTGCCAGCAGCTTAAGTCTAGCGGGGGTACAAGAGACCCAGTACTTC	CASSLSLAGVQETQYF
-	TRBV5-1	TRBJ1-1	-	TGCGCCAGCAGCCTACAGGGTCCTGGGAACACTGAAGCTTTCTTT	CASSLQGPGNTEAFF
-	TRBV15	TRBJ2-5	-	TGTGCCACCAGCTCGCAGGGGAGTAGGGAGACCCAGTACTTC	CATSSQGSRETQYF
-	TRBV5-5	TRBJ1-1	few	TGTGCCAGCAGCCTTCGGGACGGCCTTAACACTGAAGCTTTCTTT	CASSLRDGLNTEAFF
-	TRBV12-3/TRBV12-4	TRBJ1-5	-	TGTGCCAGCAGTTTTAGGGAAGGGGCCCAGCCCCAGCATTTT	CASSFREGAQPQHF
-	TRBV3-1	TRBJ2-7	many	TGTGCCAGCAGCCCGATCGGGCGAGCGAGTGTTACCTACGAGCAGTACTTC	CASSPIGRASVTYEQYF
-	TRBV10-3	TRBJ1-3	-	TGTGCCATCAGTGTGGCGGCTACCCCGAGCTCTGGAAACACCATATATTTT	CAISVAATPSSGNTIYF
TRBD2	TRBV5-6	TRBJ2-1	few	TGTGCCAGCAGCTTGCTCGGTCCTAGCGGGGGGGCCGCCTACAATGAGCAGTTCTTC	CASSLLGPSGGAAYNEQFF
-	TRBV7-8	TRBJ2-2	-	TGTGCCAGCAGCTTTTCACGGGGGAGAACCGGGGAGCTGTTTTTT	CASSFSRGRTGELFF
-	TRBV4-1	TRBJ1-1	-	TGCGCCAGCAGCCAAGGAGATGGCAGAATGAACACTGAAGCTTTCTTT	CASSQGDGRMNTEAFF
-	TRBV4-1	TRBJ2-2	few	TGCGCCAGCAGCTCACTGATGCAGGGCGGGGTCACCGGGGAGCTGTTTTTT	CASSSLMQGGVTGELFF
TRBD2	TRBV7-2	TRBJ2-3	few	TGTGCCAGCAGCGCCCCTACTAGCGGGGTTTCGGATACGCAGTATTTT	CASSAPTSGVSDTQYF
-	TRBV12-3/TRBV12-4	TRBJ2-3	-	TGTGCCAGCGGCATGAGCGGTACGCAGTATTTT	CASGMSGTQYF
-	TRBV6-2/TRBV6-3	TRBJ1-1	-	TGTGCCAGCAGCCCAGTTCCCGGGACTCCTGAAGCTTTCTTT	CASSPVPGTPEAFF
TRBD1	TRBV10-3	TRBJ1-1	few	TGTGCCATCAGTGAGTCAAGGGTTTGGACAGGGGACACTGAAGCTTTCTTT	CAISESRVWTGDTEAFF
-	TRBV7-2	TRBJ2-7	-	TGTGCCAGCAGCTCCCGGGACGGGGCCTACGAGCAGTACTTC	CASSSRDGAYEQYF
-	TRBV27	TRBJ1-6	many	TGTGCCAGCAGTTTCGGACAGTTCGGCTCCTATAATTCACCCCTCCACTTT	CASSFGQFGSYNSPLHF
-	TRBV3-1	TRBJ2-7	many	TGTGCCAGCAGCCAAGATTCTGCTAGCGTCGGCGAGCAGTACTTC	CASSQDSASVGEQYF
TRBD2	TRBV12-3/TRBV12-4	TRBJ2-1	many	TGTGCCAGCAGTTTAAGCCTAGCGGGAAACAATGAGCAGTTCTTC	CASSLSLAGNNEQFF
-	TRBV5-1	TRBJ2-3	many	TGCGCCAGCAGCGGGGTCGTGTCCCTGGACACAGATACGCAGTATTTT	CASSGVVSLDTDTQYF
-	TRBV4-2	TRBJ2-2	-	TGTGCCAGCAGCCAAACTCTGGGGGGTGTAAGCGGGGAGCTGTTTTTT	CASSQTLGGVSGELFF
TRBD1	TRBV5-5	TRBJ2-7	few	TGTGCCAGCAGCCAAGGACAGGGTCCCTACGAGCAGTACTTC	CASSQGQGPYEQYF
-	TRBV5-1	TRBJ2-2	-	TGCGCCAGCAGCTTAGTCGTACGCGGCGCCGGGGAGCTGTTTTTT	CASSLVVRGAGELFF
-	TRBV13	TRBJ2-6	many	TGTGCCAGCTTAGGCCAGGGCTCTGGGGCCAACGTCCTGACTTTC	CASLGQGSGANVLTF
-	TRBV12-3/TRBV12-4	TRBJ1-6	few	TGTGCCAGCATCATGATGGTCGGTAGCTCCTATAATTCACCCCTCCACTTT	CASIMMVGSSYNSPLHF
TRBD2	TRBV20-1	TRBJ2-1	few	TGCAGTGCTACCGAGGACGGGGGGTTCTCCTATGAGCAGTTCTTC	CSATEDGGFSYEQFF
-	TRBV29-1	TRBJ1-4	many	TGCAGCGTTGAACTAAGCGGGCATGAAAAACTGTTTTTT	CSVELSGHEKLFF
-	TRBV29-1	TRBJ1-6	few	TGCAGAGGGGGGACCGGAGGGGATCCTTTCAATTCACCCCTCCACTTT	CRGGTGGDPFNSPLHF
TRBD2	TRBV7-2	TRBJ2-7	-	TGTGCCAGCAGCCTCCTAGCGGGGGGCCGAACCTACGAGCAGTACTTC	CASSLLAGGRTYEQYF
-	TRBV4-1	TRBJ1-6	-	TGCGCCAGCAGCCAAGAGACGAACAGGGTGAATTCACCCCTCCACTTT	CASSQETNRVNSPLHF
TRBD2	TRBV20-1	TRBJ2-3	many	TGCAGTGCGAGGACTAGCGGGTTAGGAGATACGCAGTATTTT	CSARTSGLGDTQYF
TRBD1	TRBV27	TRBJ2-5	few	TGTGCCAGCAGCCGACGGACAGGGATTGAGACCCAGTACTTC	CASSRRTGIETQYF
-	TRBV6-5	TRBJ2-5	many	TGTGCCAGCAGTTATAGTGGGACCCAGTACTTC	CASSYSGTQYF
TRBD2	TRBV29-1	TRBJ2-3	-	TGCAGCGTCTTTAGCGGGGGCCAAGATACGCAGTATTTT	CSVFSGGQDTQYF
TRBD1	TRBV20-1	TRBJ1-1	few	TGCAGTGCTCTCGGGGGACAGGGGGCACCTGAAGCTTTCTTT	CSALGGQGAPEAFF
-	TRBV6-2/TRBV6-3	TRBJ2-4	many	TGTGCCAGCAGTTACCCCCGAGGCTCAGGGAACATTCAGTACTTC	CASSYPRGSGNIQYF
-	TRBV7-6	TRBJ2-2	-	TGTGCCAGCGAACCGAACACCGGGGAGCTGTTTTTT	CASEPNTGELFF
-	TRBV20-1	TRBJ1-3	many	TGCAGTGCTGCCTCCCCGGGTCTCTCTGGAAACACCATATATTTT	CSAASPGLSGNTIYF
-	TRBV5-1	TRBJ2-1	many	TGCGCCAGCAGCTTCGCCATTTCACAGGGCTGGAACAATGAGCAGTTCTTC	CASSFAISQGWNNEQFF
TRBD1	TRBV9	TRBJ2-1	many	TGTGCCAGCAGCGAGGGGGCAGGGTACAATGAGCAGTTCTTC	CASSEGAGYNEQFF
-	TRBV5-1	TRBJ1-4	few	TGCGCCAGCAGCTCGTCCGGGACGGAGAATGAAAAACTGTTTTTT	CASSSSGTENEKLFF
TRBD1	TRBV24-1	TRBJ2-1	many	TGTGCCACCAGTGATGAGGGACAGGGTAACGAGGATGAGCAGTTCTTC	CATSDEGQGNEDEQFF
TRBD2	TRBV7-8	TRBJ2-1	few	TGTGCCAGCATCACAACTAGCGGGAAGTACAATGAGCAGTTCTTC	CASITTSGKYNEQFF